This is a list of T cell receptor beta chains from one sample in a study of cytomegalovirus exposure and HLA in healthy donors. Here immunoSEQ multiplex PCR was the method, and the copy in TCRdb shows in-frame clones only, minus some. The sample carries more than 100,000 clones, roughly four fifths recorded once. Material: PBMCs. The receptors originated from a woman aged 30 to 39 in good health and CMV-seropositive. Each CDR3 is given with its conserved first and last residue. The order of the fields is V gene, J gene, D gene, clone size, CDR3 DNA, CDR3 protein. A D gene is named only where the DNA matches it firmly. Size is omitted from some rows. Given values are once, few, many or a class for expanded clones.

V: TRBV29-1; J: TRBJ1-2; D: .; size: .; DNA: TGCAGCGTTGACGGCCGGGGGGGCTACATCTTC; CDR3: CSVDGRGGYIF
V: TRBV6-5; J: TRBJ2-3; D: .; size: .; DNA: TGTGCCAGCAGTTGGGGGGGCACAGATACGCAGTATTTT; CDR3: CASSWGGTDTQYF
V: TRBV6-4; J: TRBJ1-1; D: TRBD1; size: .; DNA: TGTGCCAGCAGTGTACGGGACAGGGCTGAAGCTTTCTTT; CDR3: CASSVRDRAEAFF
V: TRBV28; J: TRBJ2-7; D: TRBD1; size: .; DNA: TGTGCCAGCAGTTTATGGGACAGGGGGCTCGAGCAGTACTTC; CDR3: CASSLWDRGLEQYF
V: TRBV28; J: TRBJ1-5; D: TRBD1; size: .; DNA: TGTGCCAGCAGTGGGGGTGGACAGGGCTATCAGCCCCAGCATTTT; CDR3: CASSGGGQGYQPQHF
V: TRBV19; J: TRBJ2-1; D: .; size: .; DNA: TGTGCCAGTAGTGGATTCGACACCACCTTAAGCTACAATGAGCAGTTCTTC; CDR3: CASSGFDTTLSYNEQFF
V: TRBV5-4; J: TRBJ2-1; D: TRBD2; size: .; DNA: TGTGCCAGCAGCTTGACTAGCGGGGATGCTAGCGAGCAGTTCTTC; CDR3: CASSLTSGDASEQFF
V: TRBV10-1; J: TRBJ2-7; D: .; size: .; DNA: TGCGCCAGCAGTGACGAATTCCCCTCAGATACAGGATACGAGCAGTACTTC; CDR3: CASSDEFPSDTGYEQYF
V: TRBV6-5; J: TRBJ2-2; D: .; size: .; DNA: TGTGCCAGCAGTTACGGACTGAACACCGGGGAGCTGTTTTTT; CDR3: CASSYGLNTGELFF
V: TRBV4-2; J: TRBJ2-1; D: TRBD2; size: .; DNA: TGTGCCAGCAGCCAAGAACCCAGCGGGGGGGCCTACAATGAGCAGTTCTTC; CDR3: CASSQEPSGGAYNEQFF
V: TRBV9; J: TRBJ2-7; D: .; size: .; DNA: TGTGCCAGCAGCGTTGGAGAGACCTACGAGCAGTACTTC; CDR3: CASSVGETYEQYF
V: TRBV7-9; J: TRBJ2-1; D: TRBD2; size: .; DNA: TGTGCCAGCAGCCCTATTTTAGCGGGGGGGTTTGGCAATGAGCAGTTCTTC; CDR3: CASSPILAGGFGNEQFF
V: TRBV7-9; J: TRBJ2-7; D: TRBD1; size: once; DNA: TGTGCCAGCAGCCAAACCGAGGGGACAGGGAGGAGGTACGAGCAGTACTTC; CDR3: CASSQTEGTGRRYEQYF
V: TRBV9; J: TRBJ1-2; D: .; size: once; DNA: TGTGCCAGCAGCACCCGAGGGACTGTTAACTATGGCTACACCTTC; CDR3: CASSTRGTVNYGYTF
V: TRBV5-1; J: TRBJ1-2; D: TRBD1; size: .; DNA: TGCGCCAGCAGCTCAACCGGACAGGGGTCGGCAAATGGCTACACCTTC; CDR3: CASSSTGQGSANGYTF
V: TRBV7-9; J: TRBJ1-5; D: TRBD1; size: .; DNA: TGTGCCAGCAGCCAAGGGACAGCTCAGCCCCAGCATTTT; CDR3: CASSQGTAQPQHF
V: TRBV10-3; J: TRBJ2-7; D: .; size: .; DNA: TGTGCCATCAGGACGGACCCGGGAATCTACGAGCAGTACTTC; CDR3: CAIRTDPGIYEQYF
V: TRBV6-5; J: TRBJ1-4; D: TRBD1; size: few; DNA: TGTGCCAGCAGTCCCCGAGGAGGGGGCAAGGAAAAACTGTTTTTT; CDR3: CASSPRGGGKEKLFF
V: TRBV28; J: TRBJ2-7; D: TRBD1; size: .; DNA: TGTGCCAGCAGTAACACAGGGGCCGCTTCCTACGAGCAGTACTTC; CDR3: CASSNTGAASYEQYF
V: TRBV27; J: TRBJ2-1; D: TRBD1; size: .; DNA: TGTGCCAGCAGTGTACCGGGACAGAGCTTATCTAATAAGCAGTTCTTC; CDR3: CASSVPGQSLSNKQFF
V: TRBV6-6; J: TRBJ2-5; D: TRBD1; size: .; DNA: TGTGCCAGCACCCCCCCGGGACAGGGAGGAGAGACCCAGTACTTC; CDR3: CASTPPGQGGETQYF
V: TRBV6-6; J: TRBJ1-2; D: TRBD1; size: once; DNA: TGTGCCAGCAGTTACTCTTCAGGGGGCTATGGCTACACCTTC; CDR3: CASSYSSGGYGYTF
V: TRBV7-9; J: TRBJ2-2; D: .; size: .; DNA: TGTTCCAGCGAGGGTGAGAGAGGCACCGGGGAGCTGTTTTTT; CDR3: CSSEGERGTGELFF
V: TRBV7-7; J: TRBJ1-2; D: .; size: .; DNA: TGTGCCAGCAGCGCGGTTCGAATTTGGGGACATAACTATGGCTACACCTTC; CDR3: CASSAVRIWGHNYGYTF
V: TRBV9; J: TRBJ2-3; D: .; size: .; DNA: TGTGCCAGCAGCGTAGCTCCAGTCGCCGATACGCAGTATTTT; CDR3: CASSVAPVADTQYF
V: TRBV5-1; J: TRBJ2-1; D: .; size: few; DNA: TGCGCCAGCAGCTTACGACAGATCTCATACAATGAGCAGTTCTTC; CDR3: CASSLRQISYNEQFF
V: TRBV7-2; J: TRBJ2-7; D: TRBD2; size: .; DNA: TGTGCCAGCAGCTTGCGGGGGGATCGCTACGAGCAGTACTTC; CDR3: CASSLRGDRYEQYF
V: TRBV4-3; J: TRBJ1-4; D: .; size: .; DNA: TGCGCCAGCAGCCAAGAGTTGGGAGGGGGGGTGATGAGGGGTAATCAAAAACTGTTTTTT; CDR3: CASSQELGGGVMRGNQKLFF
V: TRBV18; J: TRBJ1-1; D: TRBD1; size: .; DNA: TGTGCCAGCTCACCGGCGGGACAGGGAATAACTGAAGCTTTCTTT; CDR3: CASSPAGQGITEAFF
V: TRBV10-3; J: TRBJ2-7; D: .; size: .; DNA: TGTGCCATCAGTGAGTCAGAGACAGGCAGCTCCTACGAGCAGTACTTC; CDR3: CAISESETGSSYEQYF
V: TRBV7-2; J: TRBJ1-1; D: TRBD1; size: once; DNA: TGTGCCAGCAGCTTATGGACAGGGGGAGTCGGAACTGAAGCTTTCTTT; CDR3: CASSLWTGGVGTEAFF
V: TRBV6-1; J: TRBJ1-1; D: .; size: .; DNA: TGTGCCAGCAGTGAATGGAGTCAATCCGAGACTGAAGCTTTCTTT; CDR3: CASSEWSQSETEAFF
V: TRBV2; J: TRBJ1-1; D: .; size: .; DNA: TGTGCCAGCAGGTTACAGGTGCTCACTGAAGCTTTCTTT; CDR3: CASRLQVLTEAFF
V: TRBV5-1; J: TRBJ2-3; D: .; size: .; DNA: TGCGCCAGCAGCTTACAGGGTAGTGGAGATACGCAGTATTTT; CDR3: CASSLQGSGDTQYF
V: TRBV19; J: TRBJ1-2; D: .; size: once; DNA: TGTGCCAGTGGATCCTTAACCGACAGCTATGGCTACACCTTC; CDR3: CASGSLTDSYGYTF
V: TRBV28; J: TRBJ2-7; D: TRBD2; size: .; DNA: TGTGCCAGCAGCACTGGTACTGCGGGGGGCGAGCAGTACTTC; CDR3: CASSTGTAGGEQYF
V: TRBV4-1; J: TRBJ1-3; D: .; size: .; DNA: TGCGCCAGCAGCCAAGTTTCCCTGACAGGCGTCTCTGGAAACACCATATATTTT; CDR3: CASSQVSLTGVSGNTIYF
V: TRBV2; J: TRBJ2-7; D: .; size: .; DNA: TGTGCCAGCGGGCGTTCCTACGAGCAGTACTTC; CDR3: CASGRSYEQYF
V: TRBV15; J: TRBJ2-7; D: TRBD1; size: .; DNA: TGTGCCACCAGCAGAGTTCGACAGGGGGACTCCTACGAGCAGTACTTC; CDR3: CATSRVRQGDSYEQYF
V: TRBV28; J: TRBJ1-4; D: .; size: few; DNA: TGTGCCAGCAGTATTCCGGGGGTAGATGAAAAACTGTTTTTT; CDR3: CASSIPGVDEKLFF
V: TRBV5-1; J: TRBJ2-7; D: TRBD1; size: .; DNA: TGCGCCAGCAGCTGGGACAGGGGGTACGAGCAGTACTTC; CDR3: CASSWDRGYEQYF
V: TRBV7-8; J: TRBJ2-7; D: TRBD2; size: .; DNA: TGTGCCAGCAGCTTAGACCTAGCGGTTACCTACGAGCAGTACTTC; CDR3: CASSLDLAVTYEQYF
V: TRBV27; J: TRBJ1-6; D: .; size: once; DNA: TGTGCCAGCAGTCCCGACCTGTCGCGGAATTCACCCCTCCACTTT; CDR3: CASSPDLSRNSPLHF